The source of this TCR beta chain is a study of naive and memory T cell subsets. The study's findings and limits: Naive repertoires, especially CD8, held a few larger clonotypes, possibly memory cells re-expressing CD45RA. Naive and memory subsets had different power law exponents for TCR abundance. From naive to CM, EM and EMRA, diversity decreased and Gini increased.

From the second PCR step, alpha and beta chains were amplified apart. Two oligonucleotides, mixed equimolar, formed the beta constant-region primer covering TRBC1 and TRBC2. Four rounds of PCR amplified the ligated cDNA using nested alpha and beta constant-region primers plus SP2. A 12-nucleotide UMI and the SP2 primer were added to the cDNA 3' end by oligonucleotide ligation. TCRdb used MiXCR to reprocess the UMI-ligation and nested PCR reads, holding one entry per CDR3 protein. The sample carries 95,000 to 110,000 distinct CDR3 sequences, 13% to 15% recorded once. The CDR3 length is 15 residues. Germline loops: CDR1 DFQATT, CDR2 SNEGSKA (reference sequence). Trimming at V came to 2 bases and at J to 2 bases, leaving 7 bases not matched to a gene. This clonotype has just a few counts. Antigen unknown.

The sample consisted of naive CD8+ T cells from blood. The rearrangement joins TRBV20-1 to TRBJ2-3; 7 bases are a match to TRBD2. This clonotype was obtained from a human donor in good health. CDR3 region: CSARTPSGSTDTQYF. In nucleotides, the CDR3 is TGCAGTGCTAGAACTCCTAGCGGCTCCACAGATACGCAGTATTTT.